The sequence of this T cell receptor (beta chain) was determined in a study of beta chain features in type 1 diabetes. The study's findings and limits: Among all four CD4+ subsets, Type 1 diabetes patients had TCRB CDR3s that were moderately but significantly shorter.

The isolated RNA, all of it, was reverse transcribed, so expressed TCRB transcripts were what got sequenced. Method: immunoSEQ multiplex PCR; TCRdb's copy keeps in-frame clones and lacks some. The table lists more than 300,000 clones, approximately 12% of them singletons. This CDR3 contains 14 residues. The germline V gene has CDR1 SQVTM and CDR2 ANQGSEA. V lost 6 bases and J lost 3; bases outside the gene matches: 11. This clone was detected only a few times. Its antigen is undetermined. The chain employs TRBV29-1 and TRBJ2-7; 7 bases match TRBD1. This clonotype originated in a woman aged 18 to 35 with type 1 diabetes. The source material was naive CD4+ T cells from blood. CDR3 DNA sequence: TGCAGCGTCACAGGACAGGCATCCTTCTACGAGCAGTACTTC. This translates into CSVTGQASFYEQYF.